Below, 21 T cell receptor beta chains from the same sample are listed, as sequenced in a study of blood T cells in healthy people across ages. A second about 7 to 12 cycle PCR used barcoded and J-beta primers. TCRdb redid the calling of the 5' RACE reads with MiXCR, one entry per CDR3 protein. The data show roughly 700,000 distinct CDR3 sequences, around 48% seen once. The sequenced sample consisted of blood. The receptors shown here come from a woman aged 55-70 years in good health.

This clonotype came up a few times. J is TRBJ2-7 and V is TRBV29-1; D may be TRBD2 (7 bases). Germline CDR1 is SQVTM and CDR2 is ANQGSEA. The CDR3 loop spans 14 amino acids. This CDR3 reads CSARSGGPTYEQYF. The CDR3 DNA sequence: TGCAGTGCCCGGTCGGGGGGCCCTACCTACGAGCAGTACTTC.

The chain has TRBV20-1 and TRBJ2-5, with D possibly being TRBD2 (5 bases). The CDR3 sequence is 16 residues long. Germline values: CDR1 DFQATT, CDR2 SNEGSKA (reference sequence). Trimming stripped 0 bases from V and 1 base from J, with 15 bases between. This CDR3 reads CSARDLGRRAQETQYF. The CDR3 DNA reads TGCAGTGCTAGAGATCTAGGACGGCGGGCCCAAGAGACCCAGTACTTC.

The gene calls are TRBV19 and TRBJ2-1, with a tentative D call TRBD1 (6 bases). V lost 5 bases to trimming and J lost 0 bases, with 14 bases between them. The germline CDR1 and CDR2 sequences are LNHDA and SQIVND (reference sequence). The CDR3 is made up of 16 amino acids. The DNA for the CDR3 is TGTGCCAGTAGTGTGTACACAGGGAGCTCCTACAATGAGCAGTTCTTC. It translates to CASSVYTGSSYNEQFF.

DNA for the CDR3: TGCAGCCTTCGACAGGGGAACACTGAAGCTTTCTTT. Protein sequence: CSLRQGNTEAFF. The gene calls are TRBV29-1 and TRBJ1-1; 7 nucleotides agree with TRBD1. The CDR3 runs 12 residues. Germline V lookup: CDR1 SQVTM, CDR2 ANQGSEA. Trimming took 8 bases from V and 1 from J; bases not matched to a gene: 4.

Only one count was recorded for this clonotype. The chain links TRBV25-1 to TRBJ2-1; 8 nucleotides match TRBD1. V shed 5 bases, J shed 5 bases, and the junction held 5 bases outside the gene matches. The CDR3 covers 14 residues. The V gene's germline CDR1 is MGHDK and CDR2 SYGVNS. CDR3 nucleotide sequence: TGTGCCAGCAGTACTCCAGGGGGCAACAATGAGCAGTTCTTC. Its protein product is CASSTPGGNNEQFF.

As for this clonotype: Just one base apart from a much larger clone, this may be a read error. This chain uses TRBV7-2 with TRBJ2-4; D is unclear. The J call is doubtful: the DNA matches TRBJ2-7 better. CDR1 and CDR2 from the germline V gene are SGHTA and FQGNSA. There are 16 residues in the CDR3. The CDR3 DNA reads as TGTGCCAGCAGCTTGCAGCAAACCGGTTACTTCTACGAGCAGTACTTC. This translates into CASSLQQTGYFYEQYF.

This clonotype was recorded a few times. The rearrangement links TRBV9 to TRBJ2-7; 8 nucleotides agree with TRBD2. The CDR3 contains 15 residues. From germline, CDR1 is SGDLS and CDR2 YYNGEE. Trimming removed 0 bases from V and 2 bases from J; junction bases left unmatched: 4. The CDR3, as DNA: TGTGCCAGCAGCGTAGGAGCGGGAGCGACCTACGAGCAGTACTTC. Encoded protein: CASSVGAGATYEQYF.

There are many counts of this clonotype. V is TRBV5-1 and J is TRBJ2-3, with D maybe TRBD1 (6 bases). The CDR3 loop spans 15 amino acids. CDR1 SGHRS and CDR2 YFSETQ come from the germline V gene. Trimming took off 4 bases at V and 1 base at J, with 13 bases between the two ends. DNA of the CDR3: TGCGCCAGCAGCCAAGGGGGAGAGGGCACAGATACGCAGTATTTT. Residues: CASSQGGEGTDTQYF.

This sequence joins TRBV15 and TRBJ2-3; TRBD1 matches 8 bases. Germline CDR1 is LNHNV and CDR2 is YYDKDF (reference sequence). This CDR3 comprises 13 residues. After removal of 0 bases from V and 12 bases from J, the junction contained 5 bases not matched to a gene. The CDR3 region is CATSRDGQGAQYF. The CDR3 bases are TGTGCCACCAGCAGAGATGGGCAGGGGGCACAGTATTTT.

This clonotype was detected ten times or more. The CDR3 protein is CASSLGAPYEQYF. The CDR3 DNA reads as TGTGCCAGCAGTTTGGGAGCGCCCTACGAGCAGTACTTC. The chain combines TRBV12-3 or TRBV12-4 with TRBJ2-7; possibly TRBD2 for D (5 bases). The CDR3 contains 13 residues. V lost 3 bases and J lost 2, with 8 bases in between.

V gene TRBV5-1 combines with J gene TRBJ1-1, with 7 bases lining up with TRBD1. The germline V gene encodes CDR1 SGHRS and CDR2 YFSETQ. V gave up 6 bases and J gave up 2 bases; unmatched junction bases: 4. There are 13 residues in the CDR3. The CDR3 loop is CASIDRVNTEAFF. Written as DNA, the CDR3 is TGCGCCAGCATCGACAGGGTCAACACTGAAGCTTTCTTT.

V usage is TRBV7-9 and J usage is TRBJ2-6; 11 bases map to TRBD1. With 5 bases clipped from V and 0 bases from J, the junction kept 6 bases outside the gene matches. The CDR3 extends over 18 amino acids. Per germline, CDR1 SEHNR and CDR2 FQNEAQ (reference sequence). The chain's CDR3 is CASSRDRGRISGANVLTF. In DNA, the CDR3 is TGTGCCAGCAGCCGGGACAGGGGGAGAATCTCTGGGGCCAACGTCCTGACTTTC.

V is TRBV5-1 and J is TRBJ2-1; 12 positions agree with TRBD2. V lost 4 bases, J lost 5 bases, and 7 bases stayed unmatched. There are 16 residues in the CDR3. Germline V lookup: CDR1 SGHRS, CDR2 YFSETQ. CDR3 DNA sequence: TGCGCCAGCAGCCTCTTAGGACTAGCGGGAAACAATGAGCAGTTCTTC. Amino acids: CASSLLGLAGNNEQFF.

The sample holds a few counts of this clonotype. The chain links TRBV2 to TRBJ2-7; 9 nucleotides align to TRBD2. After removal of 6 bases from V and 1 base from J, the junction contained 7 bases not matched to a gene. This CDR3 region has 15 residues. Germline-derived CDR1 and CDR2 are SNHLY and FYNNEI. CDR3 in DNA: TGTGCCAGCAGCCCCAGGACTAGCGAGTCCTACGAGCAGTACTTC. Protein product: CASSPRTSESYEQYF. Full variable domain (outside the CDR3, taken from reference TRBV2 and TRBJ2-7): EPEVTQTPSHQVTQMGQEVILRCVPISNHLYFYWYRQILGQKVEFLVSFYNNEISEKSEIFDDQFSVERPDGSNFTLKIRSTKLEDSAMYFCASSPRTSESYEQYFGPGTRLTVT.

This clonotype was observed at least ten times. The chain employs TRBV7-9 and TRBJ1-1; TRBD1 might be the D (6 bases). Germline CDR1 reads SEHNR; CDR2 reads FQNEAQ (reference sequence). The CDR3 length is 15 residues. The ends were cut back, 0 bases at V and 1 base at J, with 9 bases in the middle. CDR3 DNA sequence: TGTGCCAGCAGCTTAGCGGGGGGCTCGAACACTGAAGCTTTCTTT. It yields the protein CASSLAGGSNTEAFF.

V is TRBV29-1 and J is TRBJ2-7; TRBD2 might be the D (6 bases). The germline gives CDR1 SQVTM, CDR2 ANQGSEA. The CDR3 has 15 residues. V lost 7 bases to trimming and J lost 1 base, with 20 bases between them. The CDR3 loop is CSAIWDSLGSYEQYF. As DNA, the CDR3 is TGCAGCGCTATATGGGACTCTCTGGGGTCCTACGAGCAGTACTTC.

The chain uses TRBV7-2 and TRBJ2-1, with a possible D match to TRBD2 (6 bases). The germline V and J ends were trimmed by 4 bases and 8 bases, with 15 bases remaining between them. The CDR3 has 14 residues. CDR1 and CDR2 (germline): SGHTA, FQGNSA. The CDR3 DNA is TGTGCCAGCAGCTCCAGCCGGGGGTTGCATGAGCAGTTCTTC. The encoded protein is CASSSSRGLHEQFF.

The chain joins TRBV27 to TRBJ2-6; D unresolved. Germline CDR1 MNHEY, CDR2 SMNVEV (reference sequence). V gave up 5 bases and J gave up 0 bases, with 8 bases separating them. This CDR3 comprises 15 residues. The CDR3 DNA reads as TGTGCCAGCAGTCGACCGGCCTCTGGGGCCAACGTCCTGACTTTC. The encoded protein is CASSRPASGANVLTF.

The chain combines TRBV6-1 with TRBJ2-4, with 7 bases fitting TRBD1. The J call may be mistaken, given a closer DNA end match to TRBJ2-7. Germline V CDR1 and CDR2: MNHNS, SASEGT. This CDR3 has 14 amino acids. CDR3 residues: CASSLTGAGYEQYF. Here the CDR3 DNA reads TGTGCCAGCAGTCTCACAGGGGCGGGCTACGAGCAGTACTTC.

The chain uses TRBV11-2 and TRBJ2-1; 9 bases fit TRBD1. From germline, CDR1 is SGHAT and CDR2 FQNNGV. J was trimmed by 2 bases and V by 4 bases; bases with no gene match: 9. This CDR3 is 17 amino acids long. CDR3 nucleotides: TGTGCCAGCAGCTCCAGGGGACAGGGTAGTGCCTACAATGAGCAGTTCTTC. As protein: CASSSRGQGSAYNEQFF.

The table lists this clonotype with a few counts. This sequence joins TRBV5-1 and TRBJ1-1; no reliable D call. Looked up from germline, CDR1 is SGHRS and CDR2 is YFSETQ. The CDR3 contains 16 residues. Trimming stripped 0 bases from V and 0 bases from J, with 12 bases between. CDR3 bases: TGCGCCAGCAGCTTGGGAGGGTTTAGGATGAACACTGAAGCTTTCTTT. This sequence encodes CASSLGGFRMNTEAFF.